These 19 T cell receptor beta chains came from one sample sequenced in a study of blood T cell repertoires in COVID-19. Assay: immunoSEQ multiplex PCR; the TCRdb copy retains only in-frame clones and omits some. The sample has about 140,000 clones; about 87% are singletons. The specimen was peripheral blood. All receptors derive from a human donor in a cohort sampled during active COVID-19.

The chain has TRBV14 and TRBJ1-3; D call uncertain. With 6 bases removed from V and 4 bases from J, the gap between germline ends came to 4 bases. The germline V gene encodes CDR1 SGHDN and CDR2 FVKESK. The CDR3 loop spans 11 amino acids. Written as DNA, the CDR3 is TGTGCCAGCAGTCCGGGAAACACCATATATTTT. Protein sequence: CASSPGNTIYF.

This chain links TRBV27 with TRBJ2-1; 12 bases are a match to TRBD2. V was pared by 4 bases and J by 4 bases, with 5 bases of the junction left unmatched. This CDR3 has 16 residues. Germline CDR1 reads MNHEY; CDR2 reads SMNVEV (reference sequence). Here the CDR3 reads CASSSSGGGIYNEQFF. CDR3 bases: TGTGCCAGCAGTTCTAGCGGGGGGGGGATTTACAATGAGCAGTTCTTC.

This chain links TRBV7-9 with TRBJ1-2; 8 bases are a match to TRBD1. With V trimmed by 3 bases and J by 4 bases, 7 bases remained unmatched. CDR3 length: 15 amino acids. CDR1 SEHNR and CDR2 FQNEAQ come from the germline V gene (reference sequence). CDR3 bases: TGTGCCAGCAGCTTCCAACAGGGGGTTGGCTATGGCTACACCTTC. Amino acid sequence: CASSFQQGVGYGYTF.

This chain links TRBV28 with TRBJ2-1; the D is unclear. Germline values: CDR1 MDHEN, CDR2 SYDVKM. V was shortened by 6 bases and J by 0 bases, with 9 bases between the two germline ends. The CDR3 loop spans 14 amino acids. The CDR3 is CASRGPSSYNEQFF. CDR3 bases: TGTGCCAGCAGGGGCCCGAGCTCCTACAATGAGCAGTTCTTC.

This chain connects TRBV27 to TRBJ1-1, with D possibly TRBD1 on 5 matching bases. This CDR3 is 13 amino acids long. V lost 4 bases to trimming and J lost 1 base, with 7 bases between them. CDR1 is MNHEY, CDR2 SMNVEV, per germline (reference sequence). CDR3 sequence reads: CASSYDRNTEAFF. DNA of the CDR3: TGTGCCAGCAGTTACGACAGGAACACTGAAGCTTTCTTT.

V usage is TRBV13 and J usage is TRBJ1-2; D not resolved. Per germline, CDR1 PRHDT and CDR2 FYEKMQ (reference sequence). V lost 5 bases and J lost 2, with 18 bases in between. The CDR3 length is 16 residues. This CDR3 is CASSQYSRRMNYGYTF. The DNA of the CDR3 is TGTGCCAGCAGCCAATACTCCCGGCGGATGAACTATGGCTACACCTTC.

This chain joins TRBV30 and TRBJ1-4, with unresolved D. Germline V gene data show CDR1 as GTSNPN and CDR2 as SVGIG (reference sequence). This CDR3 is built from 13 residues. Trimming cost V 1 base and J 6 bases, with 9 bases left between them. As DNA, the CDR3 is TGTGCCTGGAGTGGGGTGGACTATGAAAAACTGTTTTTT. Its protein product is CAWSGVDYEKLFF.

V and J are TRBV2 and TRBJ2-7; weak D call: TRBD2 (6 bases). Germline V gives CDR1 SNHLY, CDR2 FYNNEI. V lost 6 bases to trimming and J lost 2 bases, with 17 bases between them. The CDR3 totals 15 residues. The CDR3 sequence is CASRGQGGGTYEQYF. DNA for the CDR3: TGTGCCAGCAGAGGCCAGGGAGGAGGGACCTACGAGCAGTACTTC.

The chain combines TRBV9 with TRBJ2-2; D may be TRBD2 (5 bases). The CDR3 extends over 14 amino acids. Germline values: CDR1 SGDLS, CDR2 YYNGEE. V lost 4 bases, J lost 7 bases, and 14 bases lay in between. The CDR3 here is CASSPNGKSGELFF. In DNA form, the CDR3 reads TGTGCCAGCAGCCCAAACGGGAAGAGCGGGGAGCTGTTTTTT.

The chain couples TRBV28 to TRBJ2-7, with 9 bases lining up with TRBD2. V shed 6 bases, J shed 2 bases, and the junction held 8 bases outside the gene matches. The CDR3 has 15 amino acids. From germline, CDR1 is MDHEN and CDR2 SYDVKM. The DNA for the CDR3 is TGTGCCAGCAGGCCTAGCGGGAAAGGTACCTACGAGCAGTACTTC. Protein sequence: CASRPSGKGTYEQYF.

CDR3 sequence (DNA): TGTGCCAGCCAGGGGACCGGGGAGCTGTTTTTT. The encoded protein is CASQGTGELFF. This rearrangement joins TRBV11-3 to TRBJ2-2, with D perhaps TRBD1 (6 bases). Trimming removed 8 bases at V and 5 bases at J, with 6 bases between. Looked up from germline, CDR1 is SGHNT and CDR2 is YENEEA. The CDR3 has 11 residues.

The rearrangement links TRBV3-1 (or the pseudogene TRBV3-2) to TRBJ1-5, with D possibly TRBD1 on 5 matching bases. The CDR3 has 14 residues. Germline CDR1 reads LGHDT; CDR2 reads YNNKEL (reference sequence). Trimming took off 3 bases at V and 0 bases at J, with 6 bases between the two ends. The CDR3 region has the DNA TGTGCCAGCAGCCAGGGACTTAGCAATCAGCCCCAGCATTTT. Translated: CASSQGLSNQPQHF.

This sequence joins TRBV29-1 and TRBJ2-1, with 14 bases lining up with TRBD2. Trimming removed 7 bases from V and 0 bases from J; junction bases left unmatched: 14. The CDR3 contains 19 residues. Germline CDR1 and CDR2: SQVTM and ANQGSEA. The CDR3 nucleotides read TGCAGCGACGGACGGACTAGCGGGAGGAGTTACAGCTCCTACAATGAGCAGTTCTTC. It encodes CSDGRTSGRSYSSYNEQFF.

CDR3 region: CASSLGQGANEAFF. The CDR3 coding sequence is TGTGCCAGCAGCTTAGGACAGGGGGCGAATGAAGCTTTCTTT. The J gene is TRBJ1-1, the V gene TRBV5-4; TRBD1 matches at 11 bases. Germline values: CDR1 SGHNT, CDR2 YYREEE (reference sequence). With 2 bases clipped from V and 7 bases from J, the junction kept 4 bases outside the gene matches. CDR3 length equals 14 residues.

This clone has a single count. The chain is built from TRBV6-1 and TRBJ2-1, with D unclear. The V and J ends lost 2 bases and 8 bases respectively, with 13 bases between them. This CDR3 is built from 14 residues. Germline V gene lookup returns CDR1 MNHNS and CDR2 SASEGT. This CDR3 is CASSELISTDEQFF. The CDR3 DNA follows: TGTGCCAGCAGTGAACTTATCTCCACGGATGAGCAGTTCTTC.

The V call is TRBV6-4, the J call TRBJ2-1; TRBD2 agrees at 10 bases. The length of the CDR3 is 14 residues. Trimming took 6 bases from V and 10 from J; bases not matched to a gene: 9. The germline V gene has CDR1 MRHNA and CDR2 SNTAGT. CDR3 nucleotides: TGTGCCAGCAGACCGAGCGGGGGGGTCAGCGAGCAGTTCTTC. Its protein is CASRPSGGVSEQFF.

The chain has TRBV5-6 and TRBJ2-1; the D gene is possibly TRBD1 (5 bases). The germline V and J ends were trimmed by 0 bases and 7 bases, with 17 bases remaining between them. CDR3 length: 16 amino acids. Per germline, CDR1 SGHDT and CDR2 YYEEEE. The CDR3 here is CASSLVLPRVGNEQFF. The CDR3 nucleotides are TGTGCCAGCAGCTTGGTCCTCCCCAGGGTAGGGAATGAGCAGTTCTTC.

As DNA, the CDR3 is TGCGCCAGCCAGGCGACACAACCTGGCTACGAGCAGTACTTC. Translated: CASQATQPGYEQYF. This chain uses TRBV5-1 with TRBJ2-7, with unresolved D. In germline, CDR1 is SGHRS, CDR2 YFSETQ. The CDR3 contains 14 residues. The V and J ends lost 7 bases and 3 bases respectively, with 17 bases between them.

This chain joins TRBV7-9 and TRBJ1-1; TRBD1 agrees at 9 bases. The germline gives CDR1 SEHNR, CDR2 FQNEAQ (reference sequence). The length of the CDR3 is 16 residues. The V gene end was trimmed by 4 bases and the J gene end by 0 bases; junction bases not matched to a gene: 6. The CDR3 here is CASSSGTGNLNTEAFF. CDR3 bases: TGTGCCAGCAGCTCCGGGACAGGGAACTTGAACACTGAAGCTTTCTTT. Looking up the rest from reference TRBV7-9 and TRBJ1-1 gives the full variable domain: DTGVSQNPRHKITKRGQNVTFRCDPISEHNRLYWYRQTLGQGPEFLTYFQNEAQLEKSRLLSDRFSAERPKGSFSTLEIQRTEQGDSAMYLCASSSGTGNLNTEAFFGQGTRLTVV.